The rows below give T cell receptor beta chains drawn from one sample of a study of T cell responses to AZD1222 COVID-19 vaccine. Measured with immunoSEQ multiplex PCR; TCRdb has only the in-frame clones, and not every one. The profile shows 96,000 or so clones, around 90% of them singletons. Sample: peripheral blood, taken on day 0 of AZD1222 vaccination. All receptors derive from an adult in good health. CDR3s include the opening cysteine and the closing phenylalanine or tryptophan.

>TRBV13
CASSLDFTGGNEQFF
>TRBV7-2
CASRLAGSYEQYF
>TRBV10-3
CAIRDDSYNEQFF
>TRBV9
CASSLGMGDEKLFF
>TRBV9
CASSPSGRAIGELFF
>TRBV3-1/TRBV3-2
CASSPLVPQETQYF
>TRBV24-1
CATSDLGQGAENSPLHF
>TRBV9
CASSVLPSGVRYGYTF
>TRBV7-2
CASRARAWGGERNEQFF
>TRBV10-2
CASSVGREWETQYF
>TRBV7-8
CASNIQGTGEQYF
>TRBV7-2
CASSVGAGANVLTF
>TRBV6-5
CASSPVGIYNEQFF
>TRBV25-1
CASTDLPLPAGELFF
>TRBV19
CASSTGATSNQPQHF
>TRBV14
CASSRQGVLSGNTIYF
>TRBV6-5
CASGSGTSGIDEQFF
>TRBV30
CALDRGLEQYF
>TRBV30
CASATGGERGYTF
>TRBV2
CASSAGGGYEQYF
>TRBV28
CASSSPGTGVPFF
>TRBV4-2
CASSQDAGGRSYNEQFF
>TRBV6-5
CASTRGRSTEAFF
>TRBV7-2
CASSLQGIGEKLFF
>TRBV27
CASSPRTVNYGYTF
>TRBV9
CASSVPNTGELFF
>TRBV11-2
CASSLARQGSSYNEQFF
>TRBV6-6
CASTGRRDSYEQYF
>TRBV5-1
CASSLSGRRLAGSYEQYF
>TRBV3-1/TRBV3-2
CASSLKAGVGGDTQYF
>TRBV4-1
CASSQEGGLAGLYNEQFF
>TRBV19
CASSKSGTGVYEQYF
>TRBV7-9
CASSLAPGGRMGTQYF
>TRBV28
CASSTQGAYEQYF
>TRBV27
CASSPSPPYEQYF
>TRBV4-1
CASSRQRGDTEAFF
>TRBV5-4
CASSLDISRGVVTLNEQFF
>TRBV7-2
CASRPGTSIYHEQYF
>TRBV7-2
CASSLVGTSGPTDTQYF
>TRBV18
CASSPSRDGGYTF
>TRBV7-2
CASSLVETSFDEQYF
>TRBV11-3
CASSFGSLSYNEQFF
>TRBV19
CASSIEGTAEAFF
>TRBV28
CASSSYFGENEQFF
>TRBV9
CASSVRGTDTQYF
>TRBV9
CASSVAGLSYEQYF
>TRBV7-7
CASSRSTGGNTGELFF
>TRBV27
CASSLGRLGLYF
>TRBV5-5
CASSFKDRNSPLHF
>TRBV28
CASRGGTAYNSPLHF
>TRBV19
CASSTSGSSSSYNEQFF
>TRBV3-1/TRBV3-2
CASSPEGSDYGYTF
>TRBV29-1
CSGRDRSSYNEQFF
>TRBV28
CASSSPTRSSYNEQFF
>TRBV19
CASTRAGTGLYEQYF
>TRBV21-1
CASRRGLALQGPDTQYF
>TRBV5-1
CASSLGLAGGLTGELFF
>TRBV5-1
CASSLTARGTEAFF
>TRBV18
CASSGSGDTEAFF